This T cell receptor (beta chain) comes out of a study of blood T cells in healthy people across ages. V lost 6 bases and J lost 6, with 14 bases in between. CDR3 length: 13 residues. The germline gives CDR1 MNHNY, CDR2 SVGAGI (reference sequence). In this sample, this clonotype turned up many times. For the second PCR, which ran for roughly 6 to 12 cycles, a sample-barcoded 5' primer and a J-beta primer mix were used. Tagging of each cDNA molecule was performed by a template-switch adaptor with 12 random nucleotides. One entry per CDR3 protein, called by TCRdb with MiXCR from the 5' RACE reads. This sample carries around 1,500,000 distinct CDR3 sequences, under 30% of them seen once, and the ten largest clones take 7.7%.

Sequencing was carried out using blood. This chain links TRBV6-6 with TRBJ1-2; D might be TRBD1 (6 bases). The TCR sequence derives from a woman between 25 and 40 years old in good health. The DNA of the CDR3 is TGTGCCAGCAGCAGGGGCGATTGGGATGGCTACACCTTC. Protein sequence: CASSRGDWDGYTF.